The next 8 T cell receptor beta chains were all read from a single sample in a study of OX40 agonist ivuxolimab in advanced cancers. TCRdb keeps only in-frame clones here, not all; method: immunoSEQ multiplex PCR. The data hold 70,000 to 80,000 clones, with around 85% observed a single time. The sequences come from CD4+ or CD8+ T cells sorted from blood, collected in a trial of the OX40 agonist ivuxolimab. Receptors originate from an adult with an advanced solid tumor such as melanoma, head and neck, liver or kidney cancer.

V is TRBV2 and J is TRBJ1-5; no reliable D call. The V and J ends lost 11 bases and 3 bases respectively, with 14 bases between them. The CDR3 has 13 amino acids. CDR1 SNHLY and CDR2 FYNNEI come from the germline V gene. The CDR3 loop is CASQKEINQPQHF. The CDR3 nucleotides read TGTGCCTCCCAAAAGGAAATCAATCAGCCCCAGCATTTT.

The chain joins TRBV2 to TRBJ1-2, with TRBD1 matching 12 bases. Germline-derived CDR1 and CDR2 are SNHLY and FYNNEI. V trimming: 6 bases; J trimming: 5 bases; junction bases outside the gene matches: 4. The CDR3 has 14 residues. DNA of the CDR3: TGTGCCAGCAGCGCGGGACAGGGGGCGTATGGCTACACCTTC. Residues: CASSAGQGAYGYTF.

The chain recombines TRBV6-1 with TRBJ2-7; D not resolved. Trimming took 4 bases from V and 2 from J, leaving 3 bases between them. CDR1 MNHNS and CDR2 SASEGT come from the germline V gene. The CDR3 is 11 residues long. CDR3 nucleotide sequence: TGTGCCAGCAGTGTGCCCTACGAGCAGTACTTC. It translates to CASSVPYEQYF.

This chain joins TRBV5-1 and TRBJ2-5, with D possibly matching TRBD1 (5 bases). Between the trimmed V and J ends, which lost 0 bases and 5 bases, there was a span of 20 bases. The CDR3 loop spans 17 amino acids. Germline values: CDR1 SGHRS, CDR2 YFSETQ. DNA of the CDR3: TGCGCCAGCAGCTTGGCCTTTTTTATTCAGGGTGGGGAGACCCAGTACTTC. Translation gives CASSLAFFIQGGETQYF.

This sequence joins TRBV6-5 and TRBJ1-1, with unresolved D. CDR3 length: 14 residues. Trimming shortened V by 0 bases and J by 2 bases, and 7 bases separated the two germline ends. Germline loops: CDR1 MNHEY, CDR2 SVGAGI. The CDR3 DNA is TGTGCCAGCAGTTACTCCCGGCCCAACACTGAAGCTTTCTTT. This encodes CASSYSRPNTEAFF.

CDR3 coding DNA: TGTGCCAGCTCCCCGTCCGGGGATTCACCCCTCCACTTT. Its protein product is CASSPSGDSPLHF. V usage is TRBV18 and J usage is TRBJ1-6; unclear D gene. The CDR3 loop spans 13 amino acids. Looked up from germline, CDR1 is KGHSH and CDR2 is LQKENI. Trimming left V 6 bases short and J 8 bases short, with 11 bases between.

The chain has TRBV7-2 and TRBJ2-1, with 9 bases matching TRBD2. Germline V gene sequence: CDR1 SGHTA, CDR2 FQGNSA. Losses at the gene ends were 3 bases for V and 10 bases for J; bases not matched to a gene: 4. The CDR3 has 13 residues. The CDR3 loop is CASSFGTSREQFF. The CDR3 DNA follows: TGTGCCAGCAGCTTCGGGACTAGCCGGGAGCAGTTCTTC. Complete variable domain (other parts from reference TRBV7-2 and TRBJ2-1): GAGVSQSPSNKVTEKGKDVELRCDPISGHTALYWYRQSLGQGLEFLIYFQGNSAPDKSGLPSDRFSAERTGGSVSTLTIQRTQQEDSAVYLCASSFGTSREQFFGPGTRLTVL.

The chain has TRBV20-1 and TRBJ1-1; D is unclear. This CDR3 comprises 11 residues. The germline gives CDR1 DFQATT, CDR2 SNEGSKA (reference sequence). The CDR3 here is CGRSGHAEAFF. In nucleotides, the CDR3 is TGCGGTCGCTCAGGTCACGCTGAAGCTTTCTTT.